This section outlines one TCR beta chain sequence together with its context. What it binds is not known. The entry originates in a study of OX40 agonist ivuxolimab in advanced cancers. About the research overall: The study reported partial responses in three patients: one hepatocellular carcinoma, two cutaneous melanoma. The study, taken as a whole, reports: With doses of 0.1 to 3.0 mg/kg, CD4+ and CD8+ blood T cells had undergone clonal expansion by week 6. Compared with others, partial responders at 0.1-3.0 mg/kg displayed clonal expansion among the lowest.

Assay: immunoSEQ multiplex PCR; the TCRdb copy retains only in-frame clones and omits some. This table has tens of thousands of clones, 89% appearing once. The CDR3 totals 13 residues. Germline CDR1 and CDR2: SGHAT and FQNNGV. The J segment lost 2 bases and the V segment lost 7 bases, leaving 1 base of the junction unmatched. Anyone with autoimmune disease history or systemic immunosuppression was excluded. The sample was CD4+ or CD8+ T cells sorted from blood, taken in a trial of the OX40 agonist ivuxolimab. V is TRBV11-2 and J is TRBJ2-1; TRBD2 aligns across 8 bases. The sequence came from an adult with an advanced solid tumor such as melanoma, head and neck, liver or kidney cancer. The CDR3 loop is CASTGGAYNEQFF. The CDR3 DNA is TGTGCCAGCACCGGGGGGGCCTACAATGAGCAGTTCTTC.